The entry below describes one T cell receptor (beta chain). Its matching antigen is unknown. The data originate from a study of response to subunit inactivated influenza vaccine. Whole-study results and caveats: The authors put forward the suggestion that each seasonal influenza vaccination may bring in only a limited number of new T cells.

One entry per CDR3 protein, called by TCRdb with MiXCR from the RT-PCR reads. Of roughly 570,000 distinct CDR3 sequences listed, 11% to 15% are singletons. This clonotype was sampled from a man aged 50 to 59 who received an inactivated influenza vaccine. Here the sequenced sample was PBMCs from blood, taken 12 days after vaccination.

CDR3 region: CASSLPGRGIYNEQFF. CDR3 nucleotide sequence: TGTGCCAGCAGTCTCCCCGGGAGGGGAATATACAATGAGCAGTTCTTC. The chain carries TRBV28 and TRBJ2-1, with 8 bases aligning to TRBD2. V shed 5 bases, J shed 4 bases, and the junction held 10 bases outside the gene matches. The CDR3 sequence is 16 residues long. The germline V gene encodes CDR1 MDHEN and CDR2 SYDVKM.